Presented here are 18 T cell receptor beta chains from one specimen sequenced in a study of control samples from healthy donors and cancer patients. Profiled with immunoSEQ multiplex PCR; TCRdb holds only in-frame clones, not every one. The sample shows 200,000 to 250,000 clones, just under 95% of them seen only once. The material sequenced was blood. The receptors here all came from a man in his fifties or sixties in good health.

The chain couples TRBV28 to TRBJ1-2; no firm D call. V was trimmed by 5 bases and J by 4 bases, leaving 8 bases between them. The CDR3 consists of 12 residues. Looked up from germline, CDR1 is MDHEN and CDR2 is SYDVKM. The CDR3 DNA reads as TGTGCCAGCAGTGGCACAGTCTATGGCTACACCTTC. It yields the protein CASSGTVYGYTF.

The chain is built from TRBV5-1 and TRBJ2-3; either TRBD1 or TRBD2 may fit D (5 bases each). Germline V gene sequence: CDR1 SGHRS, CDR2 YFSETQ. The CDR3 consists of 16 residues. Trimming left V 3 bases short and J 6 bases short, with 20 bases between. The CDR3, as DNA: TGCGCCAGCAGCTCCCGGGACGGAGCTATCGTCGATACGCAGTATTTT. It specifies CASSSRDGAIVDTQYF.

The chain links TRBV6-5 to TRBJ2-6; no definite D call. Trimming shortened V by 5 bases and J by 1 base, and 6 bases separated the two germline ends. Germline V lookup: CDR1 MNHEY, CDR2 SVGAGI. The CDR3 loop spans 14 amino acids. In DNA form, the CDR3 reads TGTGCCAGCAGTCCCTCTTCTGGGGCCAACGTCCTGACTTTC. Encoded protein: CASSPSSGANVLTF.

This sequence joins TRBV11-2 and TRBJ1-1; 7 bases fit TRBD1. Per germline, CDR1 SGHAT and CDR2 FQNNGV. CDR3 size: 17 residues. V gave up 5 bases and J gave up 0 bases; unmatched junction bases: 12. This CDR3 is CASSPRRLDRVNTEAFF. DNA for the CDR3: TGTGCCAGCAGCCCCCGCCGTCTTGACAGGGTGAACACTGAAGCTTTCTTT.

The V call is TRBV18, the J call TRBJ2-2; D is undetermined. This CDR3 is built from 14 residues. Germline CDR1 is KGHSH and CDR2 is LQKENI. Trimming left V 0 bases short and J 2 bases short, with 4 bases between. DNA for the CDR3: TGTGCCAGCTCACCACCGCCCAACACCGGGGAGCTGTTTTTT. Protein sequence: CASSPPPNTGELFF.

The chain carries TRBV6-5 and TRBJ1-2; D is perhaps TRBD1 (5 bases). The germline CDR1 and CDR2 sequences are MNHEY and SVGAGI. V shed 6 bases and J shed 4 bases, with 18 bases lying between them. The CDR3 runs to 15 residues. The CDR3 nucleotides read TGTGCCAGCAGCCGGGACCGAGGGGTTGGCTATGGCTACACCTTC. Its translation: CASSRDRGVGYGYTF.

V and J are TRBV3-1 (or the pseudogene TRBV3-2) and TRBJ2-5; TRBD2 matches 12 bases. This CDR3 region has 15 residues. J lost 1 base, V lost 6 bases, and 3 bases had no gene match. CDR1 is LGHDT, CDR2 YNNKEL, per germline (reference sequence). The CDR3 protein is CASRRLAGAQETQYF. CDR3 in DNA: TGTGCCAGCAGAAGACTAGCGGGGGCCCAAGAGACCCAGTACTTC.

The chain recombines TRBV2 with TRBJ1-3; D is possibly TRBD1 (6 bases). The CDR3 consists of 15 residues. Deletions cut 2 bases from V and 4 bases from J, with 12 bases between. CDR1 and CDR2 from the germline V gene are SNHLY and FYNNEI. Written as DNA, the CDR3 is TGTGCCAGCAGTGAAAGGGGGGCGCGGGGAAACACCATATATTTT. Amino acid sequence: CASSERGARGNTIYF. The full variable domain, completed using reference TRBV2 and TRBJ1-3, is EPEVTQTPSHQVTQMGQEVILRCVPISNHLYFYWYRQILGQKVEFLVSFYNNEISEKSEIFDDQFSVERPDGSNFTLKIRSTKLEDSAMYFCASSERGARGNTIYFGEGSWLTVV.

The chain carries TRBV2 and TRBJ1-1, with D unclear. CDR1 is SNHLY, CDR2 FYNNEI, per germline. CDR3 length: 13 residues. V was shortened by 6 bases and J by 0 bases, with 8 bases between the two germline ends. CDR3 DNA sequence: TGTGCCAGCAGGAATCGGTTGAACACTGAAGCTTTCTTT. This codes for CASRNRLNTEAFF.

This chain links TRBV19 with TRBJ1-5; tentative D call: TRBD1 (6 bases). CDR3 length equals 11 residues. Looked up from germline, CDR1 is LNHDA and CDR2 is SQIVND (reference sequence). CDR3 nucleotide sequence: TGTGCAGGGGGGTTCAATCAGCCCCAGCATTTT. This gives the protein CAGGFNQPQHF. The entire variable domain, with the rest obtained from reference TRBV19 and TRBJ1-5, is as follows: DGGITQSPKYLFRKEGQNVTLSCEQNLNHDAMYWYRQDPGQGLRLIYYSQIVNDFQKGDIAEGYSVSREKKESFPLTVTSAQKNPTAFYLCAGGFNQPQHFGDGTRLSIL.

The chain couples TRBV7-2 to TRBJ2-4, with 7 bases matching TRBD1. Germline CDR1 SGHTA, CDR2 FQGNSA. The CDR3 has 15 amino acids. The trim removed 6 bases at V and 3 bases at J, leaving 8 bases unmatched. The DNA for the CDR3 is TGTGCCAGCAGGTCAGGGGGATCGGACAAAAACATTCAGTACTTC. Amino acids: CASRSGGSDKNIQYF.

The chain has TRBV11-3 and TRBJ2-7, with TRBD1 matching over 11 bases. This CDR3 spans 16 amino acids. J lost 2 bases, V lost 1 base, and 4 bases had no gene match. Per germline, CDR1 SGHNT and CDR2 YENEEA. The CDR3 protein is CASSLGDRGIPYEQYV. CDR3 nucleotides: TGTGCCAGCAGCTTAGGGGACAGGGGGATCCCCTACGAGCAGTACGTC.

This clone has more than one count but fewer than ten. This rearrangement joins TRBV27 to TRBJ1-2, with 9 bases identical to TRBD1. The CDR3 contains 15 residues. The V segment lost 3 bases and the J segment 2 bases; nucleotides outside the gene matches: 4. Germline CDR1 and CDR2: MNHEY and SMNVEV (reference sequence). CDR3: CASSLGQGLNYGYTF. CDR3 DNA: TGTGCCAGCAGTTTGGGACAGGGACTAAACTATGGCTACACCTTC.

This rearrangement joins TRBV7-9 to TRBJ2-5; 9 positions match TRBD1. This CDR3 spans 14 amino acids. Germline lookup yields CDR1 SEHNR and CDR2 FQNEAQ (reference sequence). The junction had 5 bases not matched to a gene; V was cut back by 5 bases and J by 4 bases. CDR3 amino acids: CASSPGQGGETQYF. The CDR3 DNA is TGTGCCAGCAGCCCGGGACAGGGAGGAGAGACCCAGTACTTC.

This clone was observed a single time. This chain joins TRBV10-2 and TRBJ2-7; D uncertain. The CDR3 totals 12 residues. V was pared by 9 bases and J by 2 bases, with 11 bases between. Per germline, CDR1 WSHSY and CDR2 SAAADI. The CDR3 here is CASRGITYEQYV. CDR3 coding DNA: TGCGCCAGTCGTGGCATTACCTACGAGCAGTACGTC.

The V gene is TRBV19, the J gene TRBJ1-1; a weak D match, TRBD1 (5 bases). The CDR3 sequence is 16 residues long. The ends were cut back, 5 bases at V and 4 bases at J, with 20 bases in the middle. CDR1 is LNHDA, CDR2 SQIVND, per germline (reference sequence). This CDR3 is CASSHPRGPGGTEAFF. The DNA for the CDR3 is TGTGCCAGTAGTCACCCCCGGGGCCCGGGGGGCACTGAAGCTTTCTTT. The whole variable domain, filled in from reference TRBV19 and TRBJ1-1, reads DGGITQSPKYLFRKEGQNVTLSCEQNLNHDAMYWYRQDPGQGLRLIYYSQIVNDFQKGDIAEGYSVSREKKESFPLTVTSAQKNPTAFYLCASSHPRGPGGTEAFFGQGTRLTVV.

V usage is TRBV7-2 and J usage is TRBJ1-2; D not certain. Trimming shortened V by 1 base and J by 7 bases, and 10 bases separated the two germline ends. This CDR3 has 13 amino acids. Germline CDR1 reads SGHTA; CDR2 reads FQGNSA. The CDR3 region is CASSLGGFLGYTF. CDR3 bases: TGTGCCAGCAGCTTAGGGGGTTTCCTTGGCTACACCTTC.

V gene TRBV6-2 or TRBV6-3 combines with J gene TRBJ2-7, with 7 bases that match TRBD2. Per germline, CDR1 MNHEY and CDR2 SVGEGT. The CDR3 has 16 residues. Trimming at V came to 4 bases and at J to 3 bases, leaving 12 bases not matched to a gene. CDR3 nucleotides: TGTGCCAGCAGTTCTCTCGGGTTTCGGGGGGTCTACGAGCAGTACGTC. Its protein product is CASSSLGFRGVYEQYV.